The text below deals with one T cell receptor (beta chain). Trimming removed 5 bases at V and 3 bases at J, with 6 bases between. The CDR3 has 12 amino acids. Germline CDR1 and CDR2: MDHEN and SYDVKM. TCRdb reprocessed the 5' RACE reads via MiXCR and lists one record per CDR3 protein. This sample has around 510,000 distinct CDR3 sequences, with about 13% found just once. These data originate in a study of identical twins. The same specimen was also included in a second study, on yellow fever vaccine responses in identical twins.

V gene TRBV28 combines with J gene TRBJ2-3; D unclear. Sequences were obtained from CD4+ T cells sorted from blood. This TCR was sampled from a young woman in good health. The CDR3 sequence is CASSVLTDTQYF. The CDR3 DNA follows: TGTGCCAGCAGTGTCCTTACAGATACGCAGTATTTT.